This T cell receptor (beta chain) was found in a study of memory CD4+ T cells and cytomegalovirus serostatus. Using immunoSEQ multiplex PCR, the repertoire was profiled, and TCRdb retains in-frame clones only, with some absent. This sample has roughly 50,000 clones, with less than 85% found just once. The sort gate was single viable CD3+CD4+CD8-CD45RO+ cells for memory CD4+ T cells. CD4+ T cells were isolated by positive magnetic selection. Germline V gene data show CDR1 as LNHDA and CDR2 as SQIVND (reference sequence). V was cut by 3 bases and J by 0 bases, with 8 bases left in between. There are 14 residues in the CDR3. About this clone: Antigen: not known.

Whole-study findings and limits: A US-trained random forest predicted CMV serostatus with median AUC around 0.9. The CMV-associated TCR signature appears largely within the CD4+ memory repertoire.

Sequences were obtained from memory CD4+ T cells from blood. This receptor was obtained from an adult in good health and CMV-seronegative. Some clones in this sample may be carry-over from other donors' samples. The chain recombines TRBV19 with TRBJ1-1, with D uncertain. CDR3 sequence: CASSIGQLNTEAFF. CDR3 coding DNA: TGTGCCAGTAGTATTGGCCAGCTGAACACTGAAGCTTTCTTT.